Following are 26 T cell receptor beta chains from one sample sequenced in a study of lymphopenia after photon versus proton radiotherapy. Sequencing was performed with immunoSEQ multiplex PCR; in TCRdb, only in-frame clones are kept and a portion is missing. The table includes 55,000 to 70,000 clones, just under 95% detected once. This material consisted of peripheral blood, taken from a patient treated with photon-based radiotherapy. These TCRs come from a woman between 40 and 55 years old with cholangiocarcinoma.

This chain joins TRBV6-4 and TRBJ2-3, with 7 nucleotides matching TRBD2. In germline, CDR1 is MRHNA, CDR2 SNTAGT. The CDR3 totals 14 residues. The J segment lost 2 bases and the V segment lost 6 bases, leaving 5 bases of the junction unmatched. The DNA for the CDR3 is TGTGCCAGCAGCTTGGCGGGGGACACAGATACGCAGTATTTT. Translated, it gives CASSLAGDTDTQYF.

This chain links TRBV2 with TRBJ1-1; D gene unclear. The V gene's germline CDR1 is SNHLY and CDR2 FYNNEI. This CDR3 spans 13 amino acids. Trimming stripped 2 bases from V and 9 bases from J, with 13 bases between. The CDR3 is CASSETPITQAFF. CDR3 coding DNA: TGTGCCAGCAGTGAAACTCCCATAACTCAAGCTTTCTTT.

The rearrangement uses TRBV19 and TRBJ1-1; possibly TRBD1 for D (5 bases). Germline-derived CDR1 and CDR2 are LNHDA and SQIVND (reference sequence). The CDR3 has 10 residues. V lost 7 bases, J lost 6 bases, and 6 bases lay in between. The CDR3 here is CASKGSEAFF. The CDR3, as DNA: TGTGCCAGTAAGGGGTCTGAAGCTTTCTTT.

The chain has TRBV2 and TRBJ2-7, with D unclear. V was trimmed by 0 bases and J by 3 bases, leaving 6 bases between them. The germline gives CDR1 SNHLY, CDR2 FYNNEI. The length of the CDR3 is 13 residues. The CDR3 DNA is TGTGCCAGCAGTGAAGCTAAGCGCTACGAGCAGTACTTC. It translates to CASSEAKRYEQYF. The full variable domain, completed using reference TRBV2 and TRBJ2-7, is EPEVTQTPSHQVTQMGQEVILRCVPISNHLYFYWYRQILGQKVEFLVSFYNNEISEKSEIFDDQFSVERPDGSNFTLKIRSTKLEDSAMYFCASSEAKRYEQYFGPGTRLTVT.

V and J are TRBV2 and TRBJ1-2; TRBD1 aligns across 7 bases. The germline CDR1 and CDR2 sequences are SNHLY and FYNNEI. V lost 3 bases, J lost 3 bases, and 4 bases stayed unmatched. There are 14 residues in the CDR3. The CDR3 DNA follows: TGTGCCAGCAGTGAGCAGGGGGGTCACTATGGCTACACCTTC. Protein product: CASSEQGGHYGYTF.

This clone was counted a single time. This chain uses TRBV30 with TRBJ1-2; TRBD1 is a possible D gene (5 bases). Germline CDR1 reads GTSNPN; CDR2 reads SVGIG (reference sequence). The CDR3 is made up of 14 amino acids. V was pared by 1 base and J by 0 bases, with 9 bases between. The CDR3 protein is CAWSGTRTNYGYTF. The DNA for the CDR3 is TGTGCCTGGAGTGGGACAAGAACTAACTATGGCTACACCTTC.

This chain uses TRBV6-6 with TRBJ1-2; no reliable D call. This CDR3 contains 14 residues. V was clipped by 2 bases and J by 5 bases, with 12 bases between them. The germline gives CDR1 MNHNY, CDR2 SVGAGI (reference sequence). As DNA, the CDR3 is TGTGCCAGCAGTTACGAGGAGGGCGAATATGGCTACACCTTC. Protein: CASSYEEGEYGYTF.

This sequence joins TRBV11-3 and TRBJ2-2, with D possibly matching TRBD2 (5 bases). V lost 5 bases and J 7 bases, leaving 8 bases between the germline ends. Germline CDR1 SGHNT, CDR2 YENEEA. The CDR3 loop spans 12 amino acids. The CDR3 nucleotides are TGTGCCAGCAGCGGGAGAGGCGGGGAGCTGTTTTTT. Translated: CASSGRGGELFF. Variable domain in full (rest from reference TRBV11-3 and TRBJ2-2): EAGVVQSPRYKIIEKKQPVAFWCNPISGHNTLYWYLQNLGQGPELLIRYENEEAVDDSQLPKDRFSAERLKGVDSTLKIQPAELGDSAVYLCASSGRGGELFFGEGSRLTVL.

The genes are TRBV18 and TRBJ1-5, with 8 bases identical to TRBD1. The germline V gene encodes CDR1 KGHSH and CDR2 LQKENI. V shed 2 bases and J 6 bases; nucleotides not matched to a gene: 9. This CDR3 is 16 amino acids long. The CDR3 DNA sequence: TGTGCCAGCTCACCAGAGGACAGGGTCTTTAGTCAGCCCCAGCATTTT. Translated, it gives CASSPEDRVFSQPQHF.

The chain carries TRBV28 and TRBJ2-1, with TRBD2 identical over 7 bases. From germline, CDR1 is MDHEN and CDR2 SYDVKM. Germline trimming cut 4 bases from V and 4 bases from J; bases unmatched to any gene: 10. The CDR3 covers 16 residues. The CDR3 sequence is CASSSDGTMRYNEQFF. The CDR3 coding sequence is TGTGCCAGCAGTTCCGACGGGACTATGCGATACAATGAGCAGTTCTTC.

V gene TRBV4-2 combines with J gene TRBJ2-7; a weak D match, TRBD2 (6 bases). Germline lookup yields CDR1 LGHNA and CDR2 YNFKEQ. This CDR3 has 16 residues. V was trimmed by 0 bases and J by 6 bases, leaving 18 bases between them. The CDR3: CASSQEGGSIFLEQYF. The CDR3 region has the DNA TGTGCCAGCAGCCAAGAGGGGGGTAGTATCTTCCTCGAGCAGTACTTC.

The chain uses TRBV7-2 and TRBJ2-7, with 13 nucleotides matching TRBD2. The CDR3 is made up of 15 amino acids. Germline loops: CDR1 SGHTA, CDR2 FQGNSA. Trimming cost V 5 bases and J 2 bases; bases outside gene matches: 3. For the CDR3, the DNA is TGTGCCAGCAGCATGGGACTAGCGGGACCCTACGAGCAGTACTTC. This encodes CASSMGLAGPYEQYF.

The chain joins TRBV5-1 to TRBJ2-1; the D gene is possibly TRBD2 (6 bases). Germline V gene lookup returns CDR1 SGHRS and CDR2 YFSETQ. CDR3 length equals 13 residues. V shed 5 bases and J shed 5 bases, with 11 bases lying between them. This CDR3 is CASRTLANNEQFF. CDR3 DNA sequence: TGCGCCAGCAGGACCCTAGCGAACAATGAGCAGTTCTTC.

The chain links TRBV5-1 to TRBJ1-2; 7 bases match TRBD1. Unmatched junction bases numbered 4, after V lost 0 bases and J lost 2 bases. The CDR3 is 15 amino acids. Germline CDR1 SGHRS, CDR2 YFSETQ. The CDR3 sequence is CASSLGTGTNYGYTF. Written as DNA, the CDR3 is TGCGCCAGCAGCTTGGGGACAGGTACGAACTATGGCTACACCTTC.

The gene calls are TRBV9 and TRBJ1-5; no reliable D call. There are 15 residues in the CDR3. V was shortened by 0 bases and J by 3 bases, with 10 bases between the two germline ends. The germline CDR1 and CDR2 sequences are SGDLS and YYNGEE. CDR3 nucleotide sequence: TGTGCCAGCAGCGTAGCGAGTACTCTCAATCAGCCCCAGCATTTT. Amino acids: CASSVASTLNQPQHF.

V is TRBV19 and J is TRBJ2-3; 10 bases fit TRBD1. The V and J ends lost 0 bases and 6 bases, in that order; junction bases with no gene match: 3. The CDR3 runs to 15 residues. Germline V gene data show CDR1 as LNHDA and CDR2 as SQIVND (reference sequence). CDR3 amino acids: CASSIDQDRGDTQYF. CDR3 coding DNA: TGTGCCAGTAGTATAGATCAGGACAGGGGGGATACGCAGTATTTT.

The V and J genes are TRBV7-9 and TRBJ2-3; the D gene is possibly TRBD2 (7 bases). This CDR3 region has 15 residues. Germline V gene sequence: CDR1 SEHNR, CDR2 FQNEAQ (reference sequence). V was cut by 5 bases and J by 2 bases, with 14 bases left in between. CDR3 loop: CASSPPGGPTDTQYF. In nucleotides, the CDR3 is TGTGCCAGCAGCCCCCCCGGGGGGCCCACAGATACGCAGTATTTT.

This sequence joins TRBV7-6 and TRBJ1-1, with no clear D. V lost 5 bases, J lost 0 bases, and 13 bases lay in between. Germline V gene lookup returns CDR1 SGHVS and CDR2 FNYEAQ. The CDR3 totals 15 residues. CDR3 in amino acids: CASSLQGEMNTEAFF. For the CDR3, the DNA is TGTGCCAGCAGCCTCCAAGGCGAAATGAACACTGAAGCTTTCTTT.

The gene calls are TRBV2 and TRBJ1-1; maybe TRBD1 (6 bases). Germline CDR1 reads SNHLY; CDR2 reads FYNNEI. Trimming stripped 4 bases from V and 2 bases from J, with 11 bases between. The CDR3 consists of 14 residues. For the CDR3, the DNA is TGTGCCAGCAGTGCCCGGACAGTTAACACTGAAGCTTTCTTT. It is translated as CASSARTVNTEAFF. The full variable domain, completed using reference TRBV2 and TRBJ1-1, is EPEVTQTPSHQVTQMGQEVILRCVPISNHLYFYWYRQILGQKVEFLVSFYNNEISEKSEIFDDQFSVERPDGSNFTLKIRSTKLEDSAMYFCASSARTVNTEAFFGQGTRLTVV.

The genes are TRBV7-9 and TRBJ1-6; D is undetermined. V was clipped by 5 bases and J by 0 bases, with 8 bases between them. This CDR3 spans 15 amino acids. The germline CDR1 and CDR2 sequences are SEHNR and FQNEAQ (reference sequence). The CDR3 sequence is CASSTLSSYNSPLHF. CDR3 sequence (DNA): TGTGCCAGCAGCACCTTGAGCTCCTATAATTCACCCCTCCACTTT. Full variable domain (remainder filled in from reference TRBV7-9 and TRBJ1-6): DTGVSQNPRHKITKRGQNVTFRCDPISEHNRLYWYRQTLGQGPEFLTYFQNEAQLEKSRLLSDRFSAERPKGSFSTLEIQRTEQGDSAMYLCASSTLSSYNSPLHFGNGTRLTVT.

This sequence joins TRBV5-6 and TRBJ2-7; D may be TRBD2 (6 bases). Per the germline V gene, CDR1 is SGHDT and CDR2 is YYEEEE. The CDR3 runs 14 residues. Between the trimmed V and J ends, which lost 4 bases and 5 bases, there was a span of 16 bases. The DNA for the CDR3 is TGTGCCAGCAGCGAAAGACTAGTCTTTCACGAGCAGTACTTC. This codes for CASSERLVFHEQYF. The variable domain in full, completed from reference TRBV5-6 and TRBJ2-7, reads DAGVTQSPTHLIKTRGQQVTLRCSPKSGHDTVSWYQQALGQGPQFIFQYYEEEERQRGNFPDRFSGHQFPNYSSELNVNALLLGDSALYLCASSERLVFHEQYFGPGTRLTVT.

V gene TRBV30 combines with J gene TRBJ1-2; TRBD1 is a possible D gene (5 bases). Germline V gives CDR1 GTSNPN, CDR2 SVGIG (reference sequence). V lost 2 bases and J lost 5, with 18 bases in between. The CDR3 totals 15 residues. The CDR3 protein is CAWSPHSLGVYGYTF. For the CDR3, the DNA is TGTGCCTGGAGTCCACACTCCTTGGGGGTTTATGGCTACACCTTC. Combining the CDR3 with reference TRBV30 and TRBJ1-2 gives the whole variable domain SQTIHQWPATLVQPVGSPLSLECTVEGTSNPNLYWYRQAAGRGLQLLFYSVGIGQISSEVPQNLSASRPQDRQFILSSKKLLLSDSGFYLCAWSPHSLGVYGYTFGSGTRLTVV.

V gene TRBV7-2 combines with J gene TRBJ2-5; TRBD1 aligns across 10 bases. This CDR3 has 16 residues. Per germline, CDR1 SGHTA and CDR2 FQGNSA. V lost 5 bases to trimming and J lost 6 bases; unmatched junction nucleotides: 12. CDR3 nucleotide sequence: TGTGCCAGCAGCCTCCTGCCGGGACAGGGGTGGCAGACCCAGTACTTC. Translation gives CASSLLPGQGWQTQYF.

V gene TRBV19 combines with J gene TRBJ1-1; no firm D call. V was trimmed by 7 bases and J by 4 bases, leaving 13 bases between them. Germline CDR1 reads LNHDA; CDR2 reads SQIVND (reference sequence). The CDR3 consists of 13 residues. The CDR3 DNA follows: TGTGCCAGTAAGTCCCCGGGGTCCACTGAAGCTTTCTTT. Translation: CASKSPGSTEAFF.

V gene TRBV6-1 combines with J gene TRBJ1-1; perhaps TRBD1 as D (6 bases). The CDR3 loop spans 13 amino acids. CDR1 is MNHNS and CDR2 is SASEGT in the germline V gene. Trimming shortened V by 4 bases and J by 1 base, and 7 bases separated the two germline ends. The CDR3 DNA follows: TGTGCCAGCAGTGTGACAGGGAACACTGAAGCTTTCTTT. It is translated as CASSVTGNTEAFF.

This chain links TRBV7-2 with TRBJ1-2; D ambiguous. Deletions cut 5 bases from V and 8 bases from J, with 15 bases between. CDR3 size: 13 residues. Looked up from germline, CDR1 is SGHTA and CDR2 is FQGNSA. The CDR3 bases are TGTGCCAGCAGCCCGGACCAGGCGGGGGGCTACACCTTC. It yields the protein CASSPDQAGGYTF.